This section outlines one TCR beta chain sequence together with its context. Using immunoSEQ multiplex PCR, the repertoire was profiled, and TCRdb retains in-frame clones only, with some absent. Of tens of thousands of clones listed, around 90% are singletons. The CDR3 totals 15 residues. Germline CDR1 and CDR2: MDHEN and SYDVKM. The V end was cut by 4 bases, the J end by 2 bases, with 13 bases between. The data are from a study of T cell changes during pregnancy in multiple sclerosis. This receptor was obtained from a female donor with multiple sclerosis, enrolled in a pregnancy study. The sample in question was peripheral blood, obtained in the second trimester of pregnancy. The gene calls are TRBV28 and TRBJ2-3; D not resolved. The CDR3 DNA reads TGTGCCAGCAGTTCCTCAGGTTGGAACACAGATACGCAGTATTTT. Protein product: CASSSSGWNTDTQYF.